The entry that follows covers one TCR beta chain sequence. Its target is not known. This sample is drawn from a study of Graves' ophthalmopathy and Graves' hyperthyroidism. Amplified TCR beta CDR3 regions were obtained using RNA transcripts as template. Investigators did first-round RT-PCR with HTBI primers, then second-round multiplex PCR. One entry per CDR3 protein results from TCRdb running MiXCR on the multiplex PCR reads. The sample lists 13,000 to 15,000 distinct CDR3 sequences, 50% occurring once. Germline V gene lookup returns CDR1 SEHNR and CDR2 FQNEAQ (reference sequence). CDR3 length: 17 residues. V lost 5 bases, J lost 3 bases, and 17 bases lay in between. Study results and limitations: Ophthalmopathy progression was predicted with 70.59% sensitivity and 72.22% specificity.

Moderate-to-severe activity, CAS ≥3, NOSPECS ≥4 and duration under 3 months were recorded for donors with ophthalmopathy. The TCR comes from a woman in her twenties or thirties with Graves' ophthalmopathy. The chain joins TRBV7-9 to TRBJ1-6, with a weak D call TRBD1 (5 bases). Sequences were obtained from peripheral blood. The CDR3 DNA reads TGTGCCAGCAGCCTCTGGACACGTACCCTCTATAATTCACCCCTCCACTTT. Its protein product is CASSLWTRTLYNSPLHF.